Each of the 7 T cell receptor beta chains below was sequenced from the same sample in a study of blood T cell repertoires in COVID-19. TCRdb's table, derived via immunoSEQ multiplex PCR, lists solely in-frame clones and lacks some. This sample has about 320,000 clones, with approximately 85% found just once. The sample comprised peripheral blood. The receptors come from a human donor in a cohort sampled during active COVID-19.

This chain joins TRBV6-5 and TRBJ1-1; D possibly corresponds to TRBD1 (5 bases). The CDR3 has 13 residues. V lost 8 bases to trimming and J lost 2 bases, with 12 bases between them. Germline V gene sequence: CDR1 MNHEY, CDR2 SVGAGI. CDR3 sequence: CASPSGTNTEAFF. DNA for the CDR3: TGTGCCAGCCCTTCCGGGACTAACACTGAAGCTTTCTTT.

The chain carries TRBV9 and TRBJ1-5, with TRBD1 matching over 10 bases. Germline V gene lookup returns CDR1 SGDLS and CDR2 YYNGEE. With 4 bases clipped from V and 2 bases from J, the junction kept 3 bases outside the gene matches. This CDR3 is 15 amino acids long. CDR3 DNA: TGTGCCAGCAGCCTAGGGACAGGGGGCAATCAGCCCCAGCATTTT. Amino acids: CASSLGTGGNQPQHF.

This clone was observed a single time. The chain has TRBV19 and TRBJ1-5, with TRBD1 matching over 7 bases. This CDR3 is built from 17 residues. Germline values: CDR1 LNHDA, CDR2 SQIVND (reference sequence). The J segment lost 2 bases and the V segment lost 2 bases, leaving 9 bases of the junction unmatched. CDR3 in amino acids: CASSIQGDFRGNQPQHF. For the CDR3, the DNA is TGTGCCAGTAGTATACAGGGGGACTTTAGGGGCAATCAGCCCCAGCATTTT.

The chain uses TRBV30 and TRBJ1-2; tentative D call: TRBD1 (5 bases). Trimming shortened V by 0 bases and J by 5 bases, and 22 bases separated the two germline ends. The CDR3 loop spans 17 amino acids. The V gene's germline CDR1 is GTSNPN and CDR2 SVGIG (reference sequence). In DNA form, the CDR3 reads TGTGCCTGGAGTGTACGCAGGGCAGGGTCAGTCTTTTATGGCTACACCTTC. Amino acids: CAWSVRRAGSVFYGYTF.

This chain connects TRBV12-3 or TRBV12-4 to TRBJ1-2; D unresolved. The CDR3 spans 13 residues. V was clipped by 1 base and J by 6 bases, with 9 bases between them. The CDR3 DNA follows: TGTGCCAGCAGTTTAGTTGGAGGCCATGGCTACACCTTC. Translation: CASSLVGGHGYTF.

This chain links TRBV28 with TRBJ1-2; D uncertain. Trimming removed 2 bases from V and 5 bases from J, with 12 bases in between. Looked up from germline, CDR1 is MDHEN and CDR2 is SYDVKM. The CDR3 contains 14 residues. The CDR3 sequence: CASSLQPKRYGYTF. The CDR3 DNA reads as TGTGCCAGCAGTTTACAGCCTAAGAGGTATGGCTACACCTTC.

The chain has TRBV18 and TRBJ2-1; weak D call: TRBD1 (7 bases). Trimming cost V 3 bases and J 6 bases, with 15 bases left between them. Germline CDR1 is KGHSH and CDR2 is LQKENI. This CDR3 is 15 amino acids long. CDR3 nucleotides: TGTGCCAGCTCACCGGCAGGCAGGGGGGTCAATGAGCAGTTCTTC. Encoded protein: CASSPAGRGVNEQFF.